The 20 T cell receptor beta chains presented below share a single source sample, sequenced in a study of CD8 T cells in ankylosing spondylitis. TCRdb independently ran MiXCR on the 5' RACE reads; one entry per CDR3 protein. This table holds more than 250,000 distinct CDR3 sequences, approximately 10% found once. Material: blood, either unsorted or a sorted T cell fraction (not recorded which). The receptors come from a female donor with ankylosing spondylitis or in good health (not recorded which).

This clonotype was counted many times. The CDR3 DNA follows: TGTGCCAGCAGTTTTTCCCCGGGCAGGGGGAAATACGAGCAGTACTTC. Protein: CASSFSPGRGKYEQYF. The V gene is TRBV5-5, the J gene TRBJ2-7, with TRBD1 matching 7 bases. Germline V gene data show CDR1 as SGHKS and CDR2 as YYEKEE (reference sequence). The CDR3 loop spans 16 amino acids. V gave up 5 bases and J gave up 4 bases; unmatched junction bases: 15.

The chain combines TRBV11-2 with TRBJ2-2; D remains ambiguous. Germline V lookup: CDR1 SGHAT, CDR2 FQNNGV. Trimming took off 4 bases at V and 3 bases at J, with 6 bases between the two ends. This CDR3 is built from 13 residues. CDR3 protein: CASSYTDTGELFF. The CDR3 DNA sequence: TGTGCCAGCAGCTATACAGACACCGGGGAGCTGTTTTTT. Full variable domain (remainder filled in from reference TRBV11-2 and TRBJ2-2): EAGVAQSPRYKIIEKRQSVAFWCNPISGHATLYWYQQILGQGPKLLIQFQNNGVVDDSQLPKDRFSAERLKGVDSTLKIQPAKLEDSAVYLCASSYTDTGELFFGEGSRLTVL.

This clonotype was seen a handful of times. The chain joins TRBV4-1 to TRBJ1-5, with unresolved D. V was cut by 0 bases and J by 8 bases, with 23 bases left in between. The CDR3 spans 18 residues. Germline lookup yields CDR1 MGHRA and CDR2 YSYEKL. In DNA, the CDR3 is TGCGCCAGCAGCCAAGAAAAGCTTAGCCTCAACCCCCAGGAGCCCCAGCATTTT. Translated, it gives CASSQEKLSLNPQEPQHF.

A word on this clonotype: Given a much more abundant clone one base away, this may be a read error. The rearrangement joins TRBV20-1 to TRBJ2-7, with 10 bases aligning to TRBD1. Germline V gives CDR1 DFQATT, CDR2 SNEGSKA (reference sequence). This CDR3 has 19 amino acids. In DNA form, the CDR3 reads TGCTGTGCTAGAGATTCCCCCCGGGACAGGGGAGGCCGTATGTACGAGCAGTACTTC. This sequence encodes CCARDSPRDRGGRMYEQYF.

This clonotype was seen many times. The V call is TRBV6-1, the J call TRBJ2-3; D assignment may be TRBD1 or TRBD2 (6 bases each). Germline V gene data show CDR1 as MNHNS and CDR2 as SASEGT. V was cut by 6 bases and J by 2 bases, with 18 bases left in between. The length of the CDR3 is 16 residues. CDR3 in DNA: TGTGCCAGCAGGCGCTCCTTCGGGGGCCACACAGATACGCAGTATTTT. Protein: CASRRSFGGHTDTQYF.

Ten or more counts support this clonotype. The chain uses TRBV25-1 and TRBJ2-5; D possibly uses TRBD1 or TRBD2 (5 bases each). Looked up from germline, CDR1 is MGHDK and CDR2 is SYGVNS. V lost 3 bases and J 1 base, leaving 12 bases between the germline ends. The CDR3 is 15 residues long. DNA of the CDR3: TGTGCCAGCAGTGACCGGGACGGACGCCAAGAGACCCAGTACTTC. Translated: CASSDRDGRQETQYF. The full variable domain, its missing parts supplied by reference TRBV25-1 and TRBJ2-5, is EADIYQTPRYLVIGTGKKITLECSQTMGHDKMYWYQQDPGMELHLIHYSYGVNSTEKGDLSSESTVSRIRTEHFPLTLESARPSHTSQYLCASSDRDGRQETQYFGPGTRLLVL.

The chain couples TRBV7-9 to TRBJ1-4; D remains ambiguous. Trimming pared 0 bases from V and 3 bases from J, leaving 11 bases between. The CDR3 sequence is 16 residues long. CDR1 is SEHNR and CDR2 is FQNEAQ in the germline V gene (reference sequence). The CDR3 protein is CASSLAAAGANEKLFF. DNA for the CDR3: TGTGCCAGCAGCTTAGCGGCGGCCGGGGCTAATGAAAAACTGTTTTTT. Full variable domain (rest looked up from reference TRBV7-9 and TRBJ1-4): DTGVSQNPRHKITKRGQNVTFRCDPISEHNRLYWYRQTLGQGPEFLTYFQNEAQLEKSRLLSDRFSAERPKGSFSTLEIQRTEQGDSAMYLCASSLAAAGANEKLFFGSGTQLSVL.

This clonotype was seen ten or more times. This rearrangement joins TRBV29-1 to TRBJ2-3; a possible D gene is TRBD2 (5 bases). The CDR3 loop spans 14 amino acids. V was shortened by 1 base and J by 0 bases, with 8 bases between the two germline ends. Germline V gives CDR1 SQVTM, CDR2 ANQGSEA. The CDR3 DNA sequence: TGCAGCGTTGAAGGTGGGAGTAGCACAGATACGCAGTATTTT. It encodes CSVEGGSSTDTQYF.

This clonotype came up many times. The rearrangement joins TRBV20-1 to TRBJ1-2; D ambiguous. The V end was cut by 3 bases, the J end by 6 bases, with 20 bases between. CDR1 is DFQATT, CDR2 SNEGSKA, per germline (reference sequence). This CDR3 has 15 amino acids. The CDR3 is CSASQFTTPGNGYTF. As DNA, the CDR3 is TGCAGTGCTAGCCAGTTCACAACACCGGGGAATGGCTACACCTTC.

J is TRBJ2-1 and V is TRBV12-3 or TRBV12-4; TRBD2 matches at 13 bases. This CDR3 has 20 residues. Trimming removed 4 bases from V and 8 bases from J; junction bases left unmatched: 20. CDR3 sequence reads: CASSSKTSGRQDMGNDEQFF. CDR3 in DNA: TGTGCCAGCAGTTCAAAGACTAGCGGGAGGCAAGACATGGGCAATGATGAGCAGTTCTTC.

This clonotype was observed at least ten times. This sequence joins TRBV5-1 and TRBJ2-3, with D possibly matching TRBD1 (6 bases). This CDR3 has 15 amino acids. In germline, CDR1 is SGHRS, CDR2 YFSETQ. Trimming removed 0 bases from V and 7 bases from J, with 15 bases in between. The CDR3 spells CASSLETGWVYTQYF. The CDR3 DNA reads TGCGCCAGCAGCTTGGAGACAGGCTGGGTTTATACGCAGTATTTT.

This clonotype was seen more than once but under ten times. This chain joins TRBV10-1 and TRBJ2-7; 7 positions match TRBD1. Germline CDR1 and CDR2: WNHNN and SYGVQD (reference sequence). Losses at the gene ends were 4 bases for V and 2 bases for J; bases not matched to a gene: 8. The CDR3 sequence is 15 residues long. CDR3 in DNA: TGCGCCAGCAGTGGGCCCACAGGGGTCCCCTACGAGCAGTACTTC. This sequence encodes CASSGPTGVPYEQYF.

This clonotype came up a few times. The CDR3 spells CASSPAGVGDIQYF. The CDR3 DNA reads as TGTGCCAGCAGCCCGGCCGGAGTAGGGGACATTCAGTACTTC. The chain employs TRBV5-5 and TRBJ2-4, with a weak D call TRBD1 (5 bases). Germline V gene data show CDR1 as SGHKS and CDR2 as YYEKEE (reference sequence). CDR3 size: 14 residues. V lost 4 bases to trimming and J lost 8 bases, with 16 bases between them.

V and J are TRBV20-1 and TRBJ1-3, with no clear D. Deletions cut 3 bases from V and 2 bases from J, with 8 bases between. The CDR3 sequence is 13 residues long. The germline V gene encodes CDR1 DFQATT and CDR2 SNEGSKA (reference sequence). In DNA form, the CDR3 reads TGCAGTGCTAGTGCTTATCCTGGAAACACCATATATTTT. It specifies CSASAYPGNTIYF.

Many counts were recorded for this clonotype. V and J are TRBV6-5 and TRBJ1-2; 8 bases line up with TRBD1. After removal of 0 bases from V and 8 bases from J, the junction contained 8 bases not matched to a gene. The CDR3 extends over 15 amino acids. The V gene's germline CDR1 is MNHEY and CDR2 SVGAGI. The CDR3 coding sequence is TGTGCCAGCAGTTACTCGTTGCAGGGGGCCCGGGGCTACACCTTC. It translates to CASSYSLQGARGYTF.

This clonotype was seen at least ten times. This chain connects TRBV12-3 or TRBV12-4 to TRBJ1-2, with TRBD1 matching 9 bases. The J segment lost 1 base and the V segment lost 6 bases, leaving 3 bases of the junction unmatched. The CDR3 runs to 14 residues. CDR3: CASRRGQGNYGYTF. CDR3 in DNA: TGTGCCAGCAGGAGGGGACAGGGTAACTATGGCTACACCTTC.

In its sample, this clonotype was seen many times. The rearrangement uses TRBV27 and TRBJ2-2, with TRBD2 as a possible D gene (6 bases). The CDR3 consists of 16 residues. The V gene lost 4 bases and the J gene lost 1 base, with 13 bases spanning the gap. Germline V CDR1 and CDR2: MNHEY, SMNVEV (reference sequence). This chain's CDR3 is CASSSHRDLNTGELFF. The CDR3 DNA reads as TGTGCCAGCAGTTCCCACCGGGACTTGAACACCGGGGAGCTGTTTTTT.

This clonotype was detected only a few times. This sequence joins TRBV5-1 and TRBJ2-2, with 9 bases matching TRBD2. The CDR3 is made up of 16 amino acids. Germline CDR1 is SGHRS and CDR2 is YFSETQ. V shed 6 bases and J 0 bases; nucleotides not matched to a gene: 6. The CDR3 loop reads CASTGLAGSNTGELFF. In DNA, the CDR3 is TGCGCCAGCACCGGGCTAGCGGGATCGAACACCGGGGAGCTGTTTTTT.

The genes are TRBV5-1 and TRBJ2-5; D uncertain. In germline, CDR1 is SGHRS, CDR2 YFSETQ. The CDR3 spans 16 residues. The V end lost 0 bases, the J end lost 5 bases, and 17 bases lay between the germline ends. The CDR3 loop reads CASSLVVRPRTETQYF. CDR3 nucleotide sequence: TGCGCCAGCAGCTTGGTTGTGAGACCTAGGACGGAGACCCAGTACTTC.

The V call is TRBV7-2, the J call TRBJ2-5, with D possibly matching TRBD2 (5 bases). The CDR3 consists of 15 residues. Per germline, CDR1 SGHTA and CDR2 FQGNSA. Trimming removed 5 bases from V and 5 bases from J, with 18 bases in between. The CDR3 region is CASSIETFSGETQYF. CDR3 nucleotide sequence: TGTGCCAGCAGCATCGAAACATTCAGCGGTGAGACCCAGTACTTC.